The 21 T cell receptor beta chains listed next were all sequenced from one sample in a study of T-cell reconstitution after alpha-beta-depleted transplantation in children. Using unique molecular identifiers, the investigators prepared the TCRbeta library. Using its own MiXCR run on the PCR reads, TCRdb lists one record per CDR3 protein. The table shows just over 950,000 distinct CDR3 sequences, with about 29% occurring only once. The sequencing here drew on PBMCs, mostly from graft donor cells, taken 360 days after TCRalphabeta/CD19-depleted stem cell transplant. Source of these receptors: a boy in the first two years of life who had a stem cell transplant for SCID, so the T cells may come from the graft donor.

Only one count was recorded for this clonotype. This chain connects TRBV2 to TRBJ2-3, with TRBD2 matching 15 bases. The CDR3 runs 16 residues. Germline trimming cut 9 bases from V and 1 base from J; bases unmatched to any gene: 5. Germline V CDR1 and CDR2: SNHLY, FYNNEI. The CDR3 spells CARGLAGGPGTDTQYF. As DNA, the CDR3 is TGTGCCAGAGGACTAGCGGGGGGGCCGGGCACAGATACGCAGTATTTT.

The V call is TRBV5-1, the J call TRBJ2-7; possible D gene TRBD1, 6 bases. The CDR3 sequence is 17 residues long. Germline V gives CDR1 SGHRS, CDR2 YFSETQ. Between the trimmed V and J ends, which lost 5 bases and 0 bases, there was a span of 21 bases. The CDR3 sequence: CASSLTSTGHFSYEQYF. The CDR3 DNA reads as TGCGCCAGCAGTTTAACGTCGACAGGACATTTCTCCTACGAGCAGTACTTC.

This clonotype was seen a handful of times. The CDR3 spells CSASGQSVPYEQYF. DNA of the CDR3: TGCAGTGCTAGTGGACAATCTGTCCCCTACGAGCAGTACTTC. The V gene is TRBV20-1, the J gene TRBJ2-7, with TRBD1 as a possible D gene (5 bases). Trimming took 3 bases from V and 2 from J, leaving 14 bases between them. The CDR3 spans 14 residues. CDR1 is DFQATT, CDR2 SNEGSKA, per germline (reference sequence).

The rearrangement uses TRBV6-2 or TRBV6-3 and TRBJ1-2, with 8 bases that match TRBD1. The CDR3 has 15 residues. The V gene end was trimmed by 8 bases and the J gene end by 4 bases; junction bases not matched to a gene: 12. Germline V gives CDR1 MNHEY, CDR2 SVGEGT. The CDR3 region is CASLPTGAGFYGYTF. The CDR3 nucleotides are TGTGCCAGCCTCCCGACAGGGGCCGGATTCTATGGCTACACCTTC.

The chain combines TRBV29-1 with TRBJ2-1; D could derive from TRBD1 or TRBD2 (5 bases each). In germline, CDR1 is SQVTM, CDR2 ANQGSEA. V lost 7 bases and J 6 bases, leaving 16 bases between the germline ends. The CDR3 runs to 13 residues. The CDR3 region has the DNA TGCAGCGCCTTCCCGGGACGGGTCAATGAGCAGTTCTTC. Translating gives CSAFPGRVNEQFF.

The sample holds a few counts of this clonotype. The V and J genes are TRBV2 and TRBJ2-6, with 9 bases identical to TRBD1. Unmatched junction bases numbered 3, after V lost 6 bases and J lost 0 bases. Germline V gene data show CDR1 as SNHLY and CDR2 as FYNNEI. The CDR3 runs to 16 residues. The DNA for the CDR3 is TGTGCCAGCAGATCGGACAGGGGCTCTGGGGCCAACGTCCTGACTTTC. This gives the protein CASRSDRGSGANVLTF.

The chain is built from TRBV6-5 and TRBJ1-4; D ambiguous. The CDR3 covers 15 residues. Trimming pared 4 bases from V and 4 bases from J, leaving 13 bases between. Germline CDR1 reads MNHEY; CDR2 reads SVGAGI. The CDR3 DNA reads TGTGCCAGCAGTTCTCCTCTGGGAAGTAATGAAAAACTGTTTTTT. It translates to CASSSPLGSNEKLFF.

A few counts support this clonotype. V and J are TRBV5-5 and TRBJ2-5; D gene unclear. Trimming pared 2 bases from V and 2 bases from J, leaving 10 bases between. This CDR3 is 14 amino acids long. CDR1 and CDR2 from the germline V gene are SGHKS and YYEKEE (reference sequence). As DNA, the CDR3 is TGTGCCAGCAGCTTACACCGTTTGCAAGAGACCCAGTACTTC. Protein: CASSLHRLQETQYF.

The V and J genes are TRBV10-3 and TRBJ2-7; no clear D gene. This CDR3 is built from 12 residues. With 1 base removed from V and 7 bases from J, the gap between germline ends came to 8 bases. Germline CDR1 and CDR2: ENHRY and SYGVKD. CDR3 DNA sequence: TGTGCCATCAGTGAGTTCCCTGATGAGCAGTACTTC. It specifies CAISEFPDEQYF.

V gene TRBV15 combines with J gene TRBJ1-1; D perhaps matches TRBD1 (5 bases). V lost 0 bases, J lost 9 bases, and 20 bases lay in between. The germline CDR1 and CDR2 sequences are LNHNV and YYDKDF (reference sequence). This CDR3 has 16 amino acids. The CDR3 here is CATSRDRGRVQGKAFF. The CDR3 DNA follows: TGTGCCACCAGCAGAGATCGAGGCAGGGTCCAGGGTAAAGCTTTCTTT.

The V gene is TRBV27, the J gene TRBJ1-1; D may be TRBD1 (6 bases). Deletions cut 4 bases from V and 4 bases from J, with 13 bases between. CDR3 length: 14 amino acids. Germline V gene data show CDR1 as MNHEY and CDR2 as SMNVEV (reference sequence). The CDR3 DNA is TGTGCCAGCAGTTACAGGGTGGGGCCCACTGAAGCTTTCTTT. Translation gives CASSYRVGPTEAFF.

The chain has TRBV14 and TRBJ2-7, with D unclear. Germline V gives CDR1 SGHDN, CDR2 FVKESK. The CDR3 is 15 amino acids. V shed 1 base and J shed 2 bases, with 12 bases lying between them. In DNA, the CDR3 is TGTGCCAGCAGCCAAGCCCTAGGGAAGACCTACGAGCAGTACTTC. Protein: CASSQALGKTYEQYF.

The genes are TRBV4-3 and TRBJ2-1; the D is unclear. The CDR3 spans 13 residues. Germline V CDR1 and CDR2: LGHNA, YSLEER. V was pared by 0 bases and J by 7 bases, with 7 bases between. The CDR3, as DNA: TGCGCCAGCAGCCAAGATCAGAGGAATGAGCAGTTCTTC. Protein sequence: CASSQDQRNEQFF.

The rearrangement joins TRBV28 to TRBJ1-5, with 8 nucleotides matching TRBD1. Germline V gene lookup returns CDR1 MDHEN and CDR2 SYDVKM. This CDR3 region has 13 residues. V lost 5 bases, J lost 6 bases, and 3 bases stayed unmatched. The CDR3 reads CASSPDRVQPQHF. As DNA, the CDR3 is TGTGCCAGCAGTCCGGACAGGGTTCAGCCCCAGCATTTT.

The chain combines TRBV10-2 with TRBJ2-5; no clear D gene. V was clipped by 4 bases and J by 5 bases, with 11 bases between them. This CDR3 has 13 residues. Germline V gene data show CDR1 as WSHSY and CDR2 as SAAADI. The CDR3 is CASSGRTPETQYF. Written as DNA, the CDR3 is TGCGCCAGCAGTGGCCGCACACCGGAGACCCAGTACTTC.

This clonotype was observed a few times. The rearrangement joins TRBV6-5 to TRBJ1-2, with 7 bases aligning to TRBD1. CDR1 is MNHEY and CDR2 is SVGAGI in the germline V gene. The J segment lost 2 bases and the V segment lost 0 bases, leaving 15 bases of the junction unmatched. There are 19 residues in the CDR3. Here the CDR3 DNA reads TGTGCCAGCAGTTACTCACCCAAACAACCGACAGGGCAGAACTATGGCTACACCTTC. It is translated as CASSYSPKQPTGQNYGYTF.

This clonotype was seen more than once but under ten times. This sequence joins TRBV7-6 and TRBJ2-1, with TRBD1 identical over 7 bases. Germline assignment: CDR1 SGHVS and CDR2 FNYEAQ. This CDR3 is built from 15 residues. J gave up 5 bases and V 4 bases, and 8 bases lay outside the gene matches. The CDR3: CASSSIGQVNNEQFF. In DNA, the CDR3 is TGTGCCAGCAGCTCCATCGGACAGGTCAACAATGAGCAGTTCTTC.

This chain joins TRBV10-3 and TRBJ2-5; D might be TRBD2 (5 bases). Trimming shortened V by 0 bases and J by 4 bases, and 6 bases separated the two germline ends. The CDR3 loop spans 13 amino acids. Germline V gene lookup returns CDR1 ENHRY and CDR2 SYGVKD. The CDR3 DNA reads TGTGCCATCAGTGAGTCGCTAGCAGAGACCCAGTACTTC. This translates into CAISESLAETQYF.

The chain has TRBV5-6 and TRBJ2-5, with 7 bases aligning to TRBD1. V shed 4 bases and J 6 bases; nucleotides not matched to a gene: 6. The CDR3 extends over 13 amino acids. The germline V gene encodes CDR1 SGHDT and CDR2 YYEEEE. The CDR3 coding sequence is TGTGCCAGCAGCCCGACAGGGCAACAGACCCAGTACTTC. Translated: CASSPTGQQTQYF.

The chain links TRBV5-1 to TRBJ2-7; no definite D call. CDR1 and CDR2 (germline): SGHRS, YFSETQ. The CDR3 runs to 14 residues. Trimming took 0 bases from V and 3 from J, leaving 10 bases between them. CDR3 residues: CASSLDSVDYEQYF. CDR3 sequence (DNA): TGCGCCAGCAGCTTGGACAGCGTGGACTACGAGCAGTACTTC. The full variable domain, its missing parts supplied by reference TRBV5-1 and TRBJ2-7, is KAGVTQTPRYLIKTRGQQVTLSCSPISGHRSVSWYQQTPGQGLQFLFEYFSETQRNKGNFPGRFSGRQFSNSRSEMNVSTLELGDSALYLCASSLDSVDYEQYFGPGTRLTVT.

This clonotype was picked up a small number of times. This sequence joins TRBV12-3 or TRBV12-4 and TRBJ2-4; 10 bases fit TRBD2. The ends lost 5 bases at V and 2 bases at J; junction bases unmatched: 6. The CDR3 covers 16 residues. This chain's CDR3 is CASSRGLADSKNIQYF. CDR3 in DNA: TGTGCCAGCAGTCGAGGACTAGCGGATTCCAAAAACATTCAGTACTTC.